This T cell receptor (beta chain) was retrieved from a study of cytomegalovirus exposure and HLA in healthy donors. CDR3 length: 13 amino acids. Per germline, CDR1 SEHNR and CDR2 FQNEAQ (reference sequence). V was clipped by 3 bases and J by 1 base, with 6 bases between them. PCR was performed using 60 Vbeta and 13 Jbeta primers. TCRdb keeps only in-frame clones here, not all; method: immunoSEQ multiplex PCR. Among more than 200,000 clones listed, approximately 80% were seen once. A word on this clone: Its antigen is unknown.

The study sampled nominally healthy donors, though unrecorded immune exposures were likely. General observations from the study: The classifier reportedly diagnosed cytomegalovirus status with high specificity and sensitivity. Through in vitro validation, a few CMV-associated chains were shown to be specific for CMV antigens. Most subjects' HLA-A and HLA-B alleles were reportedly predicted from TCR beta sequences.

The genes are TRBV7-9 and TRBJ1-1, with D uncertain. Sequencing input: PBMCs. This sequence originates from a man aged 40-49 years in good health and CMV-seronegative. Here the CDR3 reads CASSFNSNTEAFF. CDR3 in DNA: TGTGCCAGCAGCTTTAATTCGAACACTGAAGCTTTCTTT.